This TCR beta chain was found in a study of T-cell memory formation after mild COVID-19 (dated by TCRdb to the early 2020s). Notes on the research overall: TCR sequence clusters from the two donors were largely donor specific. Longitudinal TCRalpha and TCRbeta repertoire sequencing tracked T-cell clones expanding and contracting after mild COVID-19 in a couple of donors. The cohort was made up of two young adult volunteers, one female and one male, who were previously healthy.

Trimming takes 0 bases from V and 7 bases from J, and the germline ends sit 4 bases apart. Measured from the cysteine to the phenylalanine, the CDR3 is 12 residues long. Just CDR3 DNA is preserved here, 36 bases in frame from base 1. In the germline V gene, CDR1 corresponds to MNHNS and CDR2 to SASEGT. On this clonotype: The antigen it binds to is not known. Base qualities are not at hand, and no much larger clone is one base apart.

Ficoll-Paque density gradient centrifugation was used to isolate PBMCs. What the study reported, not specific to this receptor: The study included only a couple of mild cases, and larger cohorts that include severe cases with pre-infection samples were judged to be necessary. Whether the second-wave clones peaking on day 37 were SARS-CoV-2 specific was not confirmed. From day 15 to 85, contracting clones showed balanced CD4/CD8 phenotypes, whereas a second wave of clones that expanded from day 15 to 37 leaned towards CD4+. Some responding clones were found in pre-infection memory, which suggests that pre-existing cross-reactive memory T cells took part in the SARS-CoV-2 response. Contracting CD4+ clones were found mainly in CM and EM memory subsets, while CD8+ clones were enriched in EMRA.

The reads were generated on an Illumina NovaSeq 6000. TCRalpha and TCRbeta cDNA libraries were constructed by 5'RACE with constant-segment primers, with sample barcodes and unique molecular identifiers being introduced. RNA was extracted from every sample with Trizol reagent. Amplification of the libraries took two PCR steps, and the second step added a second sample barcode plus Illumina TruSeq adapters. Sequencing of libraries was performed on an Illumina NovaSeq with 2 x 150 bp paired-end reads. Per the authors' processing: The reads were demultiplexed and collapsed into UMI-guided consensus sequences using migec v1.2.7. Using mixcr v2.1.11, the UMI consensuses were aligned to TRA and TRB V and J templates and assembled into clonotypes. Clonotypes were classified as expanded or contracted when called significant by both edgeR and NoisET, with noise models trained on biological replicates. edgeR calls used a false discovery rate-adjusted p below 0.01 and a log2 fold-change threshold of 1. As an exploratory analysis of dynamics, PCA with hierarchical clustering was applied to max-normalized trajectories of the 1000 most abundant clonotypes. Each responding clone was given a CD4 or CD8 phenotype based on the CD4+ and CD8+ repertoires, which had been sequenced separately. The raw public data were reprocessed by TCRdb itself: fastp quality trimming at Q25, MiXCR clonotype calling, in-frame beta chains only. Rows are combined by CDR3 protein, so each entry shows the most common genes and DNA. TCRdb, not the authors, supplied the V and J calls. The sample table contains about 310,000 distinct CDR3 sequences; only one count was recorded for roughly a fifth of them. More than 20% of the sample rests with the top ten.

The clonotype originates from a man between 18 and 29 years old who had mild COVID-19 (a few samples of this study predate the infection). The sample titles of this study are shuffled in the database, so cell type and time point are left out; the donor was told from shared clones. Sequencing used PBMCs or a T cell subset sorted from them (not recorded which). The chain employs TRBV6-1 and TRBJ1-5; the D gene cannot be named for sure. The CDR3 loop reads CASSEAGQPQHF. The nucleotide sequence is TGTGCCAGCAGTGAAGCGGGACAGCCCCAGCATTTT.